Listed here are 15 T cell receptor beta chains from one sample, sequenced in a study of blood T cells in healthy people across ages. A J-beta primer mix and a sample-barcoded 5' primer were used in a second PCR of roughly 7 to 12 cycles. TCRdb analysed the 5' RACE reads with MiXCR anew, one entry per CDR3 protein. The table records hundreds of thousands of distinct CDR3 sequences, roughly 56% of them present only once. The sequenced sample consisted of blood. The source is a man aged 40-55 years in good health.

The chain uses TRBV7-2 and TRBJ1-4, with D unresolved. The germline V and J ends were trimmed by 4 bases and 0 bases, with 6 bases remaining between them. The CDR3 loop spans 14 amino acids. Germline CDR1 and CDR2: SGHTA and FQGNSA. The CDR3 region has the DNA TGTGCCAGCAGCTACGATGCAACTAATGAAAAACTGTTTTTT. Amino acids: CASSYDATNEKLFF. The variable domain in full, completed from reference TRBV7-2 and TRBJ1-4, reads GAGVSQSPSNKVTEKGKDVELRCDPISGHTALYWYRQSLGQGLEFLIYFQGNSAPDKSGLPSDRFSAERTGGSVSTLTIQRTQQEDSAVYLCASSYDATNEKLFFGSGTQLSVL.

The V and J genes are TRBV7-7 and TRBJ2-3; D is possibly TRBD2 (5 bases). Trimming removed 5 bases from V and 5 bases from J, with 23 bases in between. The CDR3 totals 17 residues. Per the germline V gene, CDR1 is SSHAT and CDR2 is FNYEAQ (reference sequence). This CDR3 is CASSPAGGPNPGDTQYF. Here the CDR3 DNA reads TGTGCCAGCAGCCCGGCGGGTGGACCTAATCCGGGAGATACGCAGTATTTT.

The rearrangement uses TRBV29-1 and TRBJ1-2; 7 bases align to TRBD1. V trimming: 2 bases; J trimming: 5 bases; junction bases outside the gene matches: 14. Germline V gene sequence: CDR1 SQVTM, CDR2 ANQGSEA. The CDR3 covers 16 residues. Written as DNA, the CDR3 is TGCAGCGTTGAACCGACTCCGGGACAGAAGTATTATGGCTACACCTTC. Protein: CSVEPTPGQKYYGYTF.

The chain is built from TRBV7-6 and TRBJ2-1; D unclear. Trimming took 1 base from V and 6 from J, leaving 7 bases between them. The V gene's germline CDR1 is SGHVS and CDR2 FNYEAQ. CDR3 length: 13 amino acids. CDR3: CASSLVQFNEQFF. CDR3 coding DNA: TGTGCCAGCAGCTTAGTACAGTTCAATGAGCAGTTCTTC.

The chain recombines TRBV28 with TRBJ2-6; D is undetermined. Germline V gives CDR1 MDHEN, CDR2 SYDVKM. The CDR3 has 17 residues. V lost 1 base and J lost 4, with 14 bases in between. The DNA for the CDR3 is TGTGCCAGCAGTTTATTGCAGGCTTATTCCGGGGCCAACGTCCTGACTTTC. Protein sequence: CASSLLQAYSGANVLTF.

This clonotype has a handful of counts. The genes are TRBV7-3 and TRBJ2-3; possibly TRBD1 for D (7 bases). The V and J ends lost 3 bases and 4 bases respectively, with 14 bases between them. Germline CDR1 is SGHTA and CDR2 is FQGTGA. The CDR3 length is 15 residues. The CDR3 DNA reads as TGTGCCAGCAGCTTGAGGAGGGGGCAATCAGATACGCAGTATTTT. Protein product: CASSLRRGQSDTQYF.

This chain links TRBV3-1 with TRBJ2-7, with D unclear. The CDR3 is 12 residues long. Germline V gene data show CDR1 as LGHDT and CDR2 as YNNKEL (reference sequence). Trimming shortened V by 2 bases and J by 2 bases, and 4 bases separated the two germline ends. The CDR3 reads CASSQYPYEQYF. Written as DNA, the CDR3 is TGTGCCAGCAGCCAATACCCCTACGAGCAGTACTTC.

The chain employs TRBV7-9 and TRBJ2-1, with D unresolved. The germline CDR1 and CDR2 sequences are SEHNR and FQNEAQ (reference sequence). V lost 5 bases to trimming and J lost 5 bases, with 16 bases between them. The CDR3 runs to 15 residues. CDR3 loop: CASSPATAPNNEQFF. The CDR3 nucleotides read TGTGCCAGCAGCCCGGCCACGGCTCCAAACAATGAGCAGTTCTTC.

The gene calls are TRBV11-2 and TRBJ1-1; D remains ambiguous. This CDR3 is 16 amino acids long. V lost 2 bases, J lost 1 base, and 14 bases lay in between. Germline V gene data show CDR1 as SGHAT and CDR2 as FQNNGV. The CDR3 DNA follows: TGTGCCAGCAGCTTATATTGGGGAATCCAGAACACTGAAGCTTTCTTT. Translating it yields CASSLYWGIQNTEAFF.

The gene calls are TRBV29-1 and TRBJ2-7, with 9 bases lining up with TRBD1. The germline gives CDR1 SQVTM, CDR2 ANQGSEA. This CDR3 is built from 14 residues. After removal of 5 bases from V and 0 bases from J, the junction contained 5 bases not matched to a gene. This chain's CDR3 is CSVTRTGVSYEQYF. In DNA form, the CDR3 reads TGCAGCGTTACCCGGACAGGGGTCTCCTACGAGCAGTACTTC.

The V call is TRBV7-2, the J call TRBJ2-1, with a possible D match to TRBD1 (6 bases). Germline CDR1 reads SGHTA; CDR2 reads FQGNSA. CDR3 length: 17 residues. With 6 bases removed from V and 3 bases from J, the gap between germline ends came to 21 bases. CDR3: CASRQVRGQTFYNEQFF. The CDR3 DNA follows: TGTGCCAGCAGACAGGTACGTGGACAGACATTCTACAATGAGCAGTTCTTC.

The chain combines TRBV28 with TRBJ1-5, with D uncertain. This CDR3 region has 16 residues. Germline assignment: CDR1 MDHEN and CDR2 SYDVKM. The ends were cut back, 6 bases at V and 6 bases at J, with 21 bases in the middle. The CDR3 loop is CASSPRMVLAGQPQHF. For the CDR3, the DNA is TGTGCCAGCAGCCCAAGGATGGTATTAGCAGGTCAGCCCCAGCATTTT.

About this clonotype itself: The germline gene is not matched at one end of the junction; a read error may be the cause. V and J are TRBV9 and TRBJ1-1; D is ambiguous. CDR3 length: 13 amino acids. CDR1 is SGDLS, CDR2 YYNGEE, per germline. The DNA for the CDR3 is TGTGCCAGCAGCGTAGAAGTGAACACTGGAGCTTTCTTT. Translation gives CASSVEVNTGAFF.

This clonotype has a handful of counts. V usage is TRBV20-1 and J usage is TRBJ2-5, with a possible D match to TRBD2 (5 bases). V lost 0 bases and J lost 3, with 5 bases in between. This CDR3 spans 12 amino acids. Germline V gene lookup returns CDR1 DFQATT and CDR2 SNEGSKA (reference sequence). This chain's CDR3 is CSAREEEETQYF. CDR3 nucleotides: TGCAGTGCTAGAGAGGAGGAAGAGACCCAGTACTTC.

A few counts support this clonotype. The rearrangement links TRBV7-2 to TRBJ2-5; D remains unclear. Germline CDR1 and CDR2: SGHTA and FQGNSA. The CDR3 has 18 residues. With 3 bases removed from V and 0 bases from J, the gap between germline ends came to 20 bases. CDR3 nucleotides: TGTGCCAGCAGCTTCTACAACCGACGGGCGATACACCAAGAGACCCAGTACTTC. It yields the protein CASSFYNRRAIHQETQYF.